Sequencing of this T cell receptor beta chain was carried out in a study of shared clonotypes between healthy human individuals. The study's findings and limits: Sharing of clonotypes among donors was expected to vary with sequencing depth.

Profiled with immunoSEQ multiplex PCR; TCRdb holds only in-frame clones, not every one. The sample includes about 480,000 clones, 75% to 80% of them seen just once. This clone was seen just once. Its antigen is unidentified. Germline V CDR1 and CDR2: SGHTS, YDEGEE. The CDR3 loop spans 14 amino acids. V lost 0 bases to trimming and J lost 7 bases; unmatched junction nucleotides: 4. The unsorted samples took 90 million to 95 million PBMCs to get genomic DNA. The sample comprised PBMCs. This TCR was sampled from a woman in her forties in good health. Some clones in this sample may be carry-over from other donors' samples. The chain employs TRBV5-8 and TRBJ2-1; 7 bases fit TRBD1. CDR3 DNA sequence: TGTGCCAGCAGCTTGGGACAGGGTGGGAATGAGCAGTTCTTC. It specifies CASSLGQGGNEQFF. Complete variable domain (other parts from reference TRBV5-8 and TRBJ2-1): EAGVTQSPTHLIKTRGQQATLRCSPISGHTSVYWYQQALGLGLQFLLWYDEGEERNRGNFPPRFSGRQFPNYSSELNVNALELEDSALYLCASSLGQGGNEQFFGPGTRLTVL.